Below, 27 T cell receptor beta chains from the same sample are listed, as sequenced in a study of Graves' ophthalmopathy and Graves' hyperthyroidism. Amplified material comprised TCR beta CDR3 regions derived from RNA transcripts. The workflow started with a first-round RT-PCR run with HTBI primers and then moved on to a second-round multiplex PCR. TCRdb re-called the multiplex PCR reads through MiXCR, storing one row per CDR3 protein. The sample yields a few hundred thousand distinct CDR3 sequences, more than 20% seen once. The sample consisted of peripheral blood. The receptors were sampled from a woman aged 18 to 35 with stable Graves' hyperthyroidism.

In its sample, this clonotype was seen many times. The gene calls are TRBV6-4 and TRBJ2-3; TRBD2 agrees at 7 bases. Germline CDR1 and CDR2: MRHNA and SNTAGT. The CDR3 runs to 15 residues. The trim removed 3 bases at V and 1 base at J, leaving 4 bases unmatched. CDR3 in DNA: TGTGCCAGCAGTGAGGCGGGGGAAGGCACAGATACGCAGTATTTT. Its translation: CASSEAGEGTDTQYF.

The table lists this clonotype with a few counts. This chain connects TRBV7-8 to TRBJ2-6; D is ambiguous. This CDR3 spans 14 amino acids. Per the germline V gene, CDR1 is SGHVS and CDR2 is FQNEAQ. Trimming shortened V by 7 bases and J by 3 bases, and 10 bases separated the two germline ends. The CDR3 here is CASTISVGANVLTF. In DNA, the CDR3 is TGTGCCAGCACAATCTCTGTTGGGGCCAACGTCCTGACTTTC.

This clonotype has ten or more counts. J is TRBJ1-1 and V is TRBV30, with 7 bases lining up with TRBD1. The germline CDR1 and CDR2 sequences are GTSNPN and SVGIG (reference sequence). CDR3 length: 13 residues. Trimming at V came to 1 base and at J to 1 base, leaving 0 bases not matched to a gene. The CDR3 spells CAWSGQGNTEAFF. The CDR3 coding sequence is TGTGCCTGGAGTGGACAGGGGAACACTGAAGCTTTCTTT.

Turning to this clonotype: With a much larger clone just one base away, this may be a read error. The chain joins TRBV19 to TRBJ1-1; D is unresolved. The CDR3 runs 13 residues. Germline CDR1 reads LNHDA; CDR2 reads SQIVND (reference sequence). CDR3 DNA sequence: TGTGCCAGTAGTATAGGACTAAGTACTGAAGCTTGCTTT. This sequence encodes CASSIGLSTEACF.

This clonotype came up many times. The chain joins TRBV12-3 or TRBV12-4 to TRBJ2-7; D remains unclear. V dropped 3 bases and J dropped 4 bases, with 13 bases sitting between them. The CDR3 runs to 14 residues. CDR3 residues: CASSFRQWDYEQYF. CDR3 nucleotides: TGTGCCAGCAGTTTCCGTCAATGGGATTACGAGCAGTACTTC.

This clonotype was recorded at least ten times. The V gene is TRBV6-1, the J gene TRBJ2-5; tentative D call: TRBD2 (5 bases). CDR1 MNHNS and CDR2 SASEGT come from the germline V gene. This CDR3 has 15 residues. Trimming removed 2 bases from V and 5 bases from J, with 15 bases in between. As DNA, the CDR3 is TGTGCCAGCAGTGAACGGCCTAGCCCCAGGGAGACCCAGTACTTC. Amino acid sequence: CASSERPSPRETQYF.

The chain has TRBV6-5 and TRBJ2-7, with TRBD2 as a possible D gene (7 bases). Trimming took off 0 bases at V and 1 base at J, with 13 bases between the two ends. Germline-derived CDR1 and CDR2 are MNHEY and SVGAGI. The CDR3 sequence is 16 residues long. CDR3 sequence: CASSYSRGAASYEQYF. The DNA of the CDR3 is TGTGCCAGCAGTTACTCCCGGGGGGCAGCTTCCTACGAGCAGTACTTC.

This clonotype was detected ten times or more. This CDR3 is CASSLRLGARYGYTF. For the CDR3, the DNA is TGTGCCAGCAGTTTAAGGCTGGGGGCACGATATGGCTACACCTTC. The chain has TRBV28 and TRBJ1-2; TRBD1 might be the D (6 bases). This CDR3 contains 15 residues. Germline loops: CDR1 MDHEN, CDR2 SYDVKM. Trimming pared 2 bases from V and 5 bases from J, leaving 15 bases between.

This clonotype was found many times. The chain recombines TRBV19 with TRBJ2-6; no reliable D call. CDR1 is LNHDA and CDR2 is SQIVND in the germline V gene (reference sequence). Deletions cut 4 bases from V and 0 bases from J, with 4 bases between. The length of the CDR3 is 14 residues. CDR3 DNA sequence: TGTGCCAGTAGTAGTCTCTCTGGGGCCAACGTCCTGACTTTC. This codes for CASSSLSGANVLTF.

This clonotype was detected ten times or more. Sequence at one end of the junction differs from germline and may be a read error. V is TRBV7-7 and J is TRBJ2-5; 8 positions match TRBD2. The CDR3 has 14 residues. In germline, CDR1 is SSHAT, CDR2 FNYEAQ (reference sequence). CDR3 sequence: CASSGPAGEETQYF. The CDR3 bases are TGTGCTAGCAGCGGCCCAGCGGGAGAAGAGACCCAGTACTTC.

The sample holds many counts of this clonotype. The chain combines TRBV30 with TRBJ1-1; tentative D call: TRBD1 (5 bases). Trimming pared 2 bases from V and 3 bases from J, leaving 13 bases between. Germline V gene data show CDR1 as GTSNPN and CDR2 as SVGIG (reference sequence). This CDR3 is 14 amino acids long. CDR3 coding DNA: TGTGCCTGGAGTTCCGGGCAGGGAGACACTGAAGCTTTCTTT. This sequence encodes CAWSSGQGDTEAFF. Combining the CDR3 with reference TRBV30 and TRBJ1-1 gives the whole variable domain SQTIHQWPATLVQPVGSPLSLECTVEGTSNPNLYWYRQAAGRGLQLLFYSVGIGQISSEVPQNLSASRPQDRQFILSSKKLLLSDSGFYLCAWSSGQGDTEAFFGQGTRLTVV.

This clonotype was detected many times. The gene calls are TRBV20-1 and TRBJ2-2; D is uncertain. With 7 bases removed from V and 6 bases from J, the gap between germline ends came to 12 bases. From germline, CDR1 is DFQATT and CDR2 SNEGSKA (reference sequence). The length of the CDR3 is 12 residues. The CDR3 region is CSGASRAGELFF. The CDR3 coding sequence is TGCAGTGGGGCGAGCCGGGCCGGGGAGCTGTTTTTT.

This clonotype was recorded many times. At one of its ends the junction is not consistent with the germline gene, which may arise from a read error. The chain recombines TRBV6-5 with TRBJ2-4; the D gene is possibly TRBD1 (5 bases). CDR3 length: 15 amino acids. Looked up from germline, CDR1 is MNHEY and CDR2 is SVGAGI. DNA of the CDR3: TGTGCCAGCGTTGGCAGGGTTAACAACCAAAACATTAAGTACTTC. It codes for CASVGRVNNQNIKYF.

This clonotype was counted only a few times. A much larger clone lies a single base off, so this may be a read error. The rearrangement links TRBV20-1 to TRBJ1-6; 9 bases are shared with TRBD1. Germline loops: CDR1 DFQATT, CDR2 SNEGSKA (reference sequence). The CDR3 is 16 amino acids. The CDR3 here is CSARNRGRGTGSHLHF. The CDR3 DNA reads TGCAGTGCCAGAAACAGGGGGCGCGGAACAGGATCACACCTCCACTTT.

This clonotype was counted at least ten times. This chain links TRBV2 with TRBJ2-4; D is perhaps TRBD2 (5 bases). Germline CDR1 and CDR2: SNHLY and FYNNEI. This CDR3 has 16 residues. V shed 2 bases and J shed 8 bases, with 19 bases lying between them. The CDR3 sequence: CASSEFRTSAGDIQYF. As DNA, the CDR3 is TGTGCCAGCAGTGAATTCAGGACCTCCGCCGGGGACATTCAGTACTTC.

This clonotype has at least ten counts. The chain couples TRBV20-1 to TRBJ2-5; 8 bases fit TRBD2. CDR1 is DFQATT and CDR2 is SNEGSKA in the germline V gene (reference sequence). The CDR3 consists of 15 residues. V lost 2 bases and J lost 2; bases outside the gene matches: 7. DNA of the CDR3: TGCAGTGCTAGACAAGCGGGGGTGAATCAAGAGACCCAGTACTTC. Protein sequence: CSARQAGVNQETQYF.

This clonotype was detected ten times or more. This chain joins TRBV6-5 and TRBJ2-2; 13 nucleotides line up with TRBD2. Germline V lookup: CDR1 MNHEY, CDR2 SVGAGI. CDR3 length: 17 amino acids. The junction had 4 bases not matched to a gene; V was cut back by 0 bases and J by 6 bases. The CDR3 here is CASSYSPGTSGAGELFF. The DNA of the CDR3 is TGTGCCAGCAGTTACTCTCCCGGGACTAGCGGGGCCGGGGAGCTGTTTTTT.

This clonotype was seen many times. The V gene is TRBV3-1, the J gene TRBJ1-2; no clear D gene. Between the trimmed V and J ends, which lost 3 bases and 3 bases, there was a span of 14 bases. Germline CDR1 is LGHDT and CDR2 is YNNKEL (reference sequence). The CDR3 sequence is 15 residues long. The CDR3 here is CASSHPLGTHYGYTF. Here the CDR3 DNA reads TGTGCCAGCAGCCATCCCTTGGGCACCCACTATGGCTACACCTTC.

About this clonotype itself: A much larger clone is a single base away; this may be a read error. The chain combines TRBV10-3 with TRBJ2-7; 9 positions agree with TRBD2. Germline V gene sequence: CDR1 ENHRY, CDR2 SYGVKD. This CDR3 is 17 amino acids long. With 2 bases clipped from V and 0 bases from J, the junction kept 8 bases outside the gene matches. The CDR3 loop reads CAISEASGTSSSYEQYF. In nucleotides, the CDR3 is TGTGCCATCAGTGAGGCTTCCGGGACTAGCTCCTCCTACGAGCAGTACTTC.

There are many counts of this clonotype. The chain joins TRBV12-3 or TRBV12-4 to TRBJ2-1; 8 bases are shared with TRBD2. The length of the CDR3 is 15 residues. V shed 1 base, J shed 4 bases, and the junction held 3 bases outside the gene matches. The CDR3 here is CASSLVAGIYNEQFF. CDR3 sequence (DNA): TGTGCCAGCAGTTTAGTAGCGGGGATATACAATGAGCAGTTCTTC.

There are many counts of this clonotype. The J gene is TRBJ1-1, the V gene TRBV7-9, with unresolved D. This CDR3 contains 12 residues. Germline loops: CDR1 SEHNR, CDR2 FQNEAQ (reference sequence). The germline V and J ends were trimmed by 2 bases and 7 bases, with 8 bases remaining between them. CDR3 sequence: CASSLSRNEAFF. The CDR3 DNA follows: TGTGCCAGCAGCTTAAGCAGGAATGAAGCTTTCTTT.

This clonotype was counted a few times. The CDR3 loop is CASSLDLASYQETQYF. In DNA, the CDR3 is TGTGCCAGCAGCTTAGATTTGGCCAGCTATCAAGAGACCCAGTACTTC. This chain joins TRBV11-2 and TRBJ2-5; D call uncertain. Germline values: CDR1 SGHAT, CDR2 FQNNGV. The V and J ends lost 0 bases and 2 bases respectively, with 13 bases between them. The CDR3 runs 16 residues. Variable domain in full (rest from reference TRBV11-2 and TRBJ2-5): EAGVAQSPRYKIIEKRQSVAFWCNPISGHATLYWYQQILGQGPKLLIQFQNNGVVDDSQLPKDRFSAERLKGVDSTLKIQPAKLEDSAVYLCASSLDLASYQETQYFGPGTRLLVL.

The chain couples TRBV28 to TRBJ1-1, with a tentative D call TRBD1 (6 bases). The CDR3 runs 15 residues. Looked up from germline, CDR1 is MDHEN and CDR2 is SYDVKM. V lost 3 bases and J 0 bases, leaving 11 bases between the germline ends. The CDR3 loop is CASSLEGHLNTEAFF. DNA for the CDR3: TGTGCCAGCAGTTTGGAGGGACACTTGAACACTGAAGCTTTCTTT.

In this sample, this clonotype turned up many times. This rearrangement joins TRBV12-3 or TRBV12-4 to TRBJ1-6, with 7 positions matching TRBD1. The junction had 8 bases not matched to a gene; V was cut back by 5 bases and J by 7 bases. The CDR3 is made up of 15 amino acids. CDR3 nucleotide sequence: TGTGCCAGCAGTACGAACAGGGGTGGGAATTCACCCCTCCACTTT. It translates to CASSTNRGGNSPLHF.

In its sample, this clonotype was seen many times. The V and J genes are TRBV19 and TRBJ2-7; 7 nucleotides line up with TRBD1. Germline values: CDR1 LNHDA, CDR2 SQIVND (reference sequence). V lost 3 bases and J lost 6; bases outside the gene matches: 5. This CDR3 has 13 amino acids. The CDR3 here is CASSMRNRGEQYF. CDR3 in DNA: TGTGCCAGTAGTATGAGGAACAGGGGCGAGCAGTACTTC.

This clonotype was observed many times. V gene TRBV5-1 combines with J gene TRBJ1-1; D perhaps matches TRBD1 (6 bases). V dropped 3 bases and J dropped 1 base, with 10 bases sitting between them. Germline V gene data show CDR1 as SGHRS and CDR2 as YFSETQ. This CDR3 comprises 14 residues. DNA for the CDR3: TGCGCCAGCAGCTCACAGACAGGGAACACTGAAGCTTTCTTT. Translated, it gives CASSSQTGNTEAFF.

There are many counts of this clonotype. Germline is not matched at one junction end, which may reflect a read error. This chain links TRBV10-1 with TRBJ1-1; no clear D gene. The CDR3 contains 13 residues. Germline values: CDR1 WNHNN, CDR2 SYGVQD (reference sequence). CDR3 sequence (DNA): TGTGCCAGCAGACGTGACATGAACACTGAAGCTTTCTTT. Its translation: CASRRDMNTEAFF.